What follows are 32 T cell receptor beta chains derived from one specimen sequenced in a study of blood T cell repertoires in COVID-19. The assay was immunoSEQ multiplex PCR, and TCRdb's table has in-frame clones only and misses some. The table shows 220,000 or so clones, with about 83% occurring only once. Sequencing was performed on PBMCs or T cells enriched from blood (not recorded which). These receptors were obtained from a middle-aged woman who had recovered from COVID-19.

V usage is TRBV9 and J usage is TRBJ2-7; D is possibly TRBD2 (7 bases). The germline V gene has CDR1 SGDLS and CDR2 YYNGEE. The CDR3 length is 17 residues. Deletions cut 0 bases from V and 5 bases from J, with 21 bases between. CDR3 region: CASSVDLGGGPQHEQYV. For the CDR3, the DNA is TGTGCCAGCAGCGTAGACCTGGGAGGGGGGCCTCAACACGAGCAGTACGTC.

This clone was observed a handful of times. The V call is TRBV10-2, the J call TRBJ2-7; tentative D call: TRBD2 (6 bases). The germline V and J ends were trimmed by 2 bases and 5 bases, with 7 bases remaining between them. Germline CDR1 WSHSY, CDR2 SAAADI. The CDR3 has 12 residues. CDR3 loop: CASSERRDEQYF. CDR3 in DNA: TGCGCCAGCAGTGAGAGGAGGGACGAGCAGTACTTC.

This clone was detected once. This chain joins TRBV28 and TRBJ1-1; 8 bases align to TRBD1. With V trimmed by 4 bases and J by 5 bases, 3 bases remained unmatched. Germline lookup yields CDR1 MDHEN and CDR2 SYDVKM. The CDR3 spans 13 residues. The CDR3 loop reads CASSYRGRTEAFF. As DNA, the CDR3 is TGTGCCAGCAGTTACAGGGGGAGGACTGAAGCTTTCTTT.

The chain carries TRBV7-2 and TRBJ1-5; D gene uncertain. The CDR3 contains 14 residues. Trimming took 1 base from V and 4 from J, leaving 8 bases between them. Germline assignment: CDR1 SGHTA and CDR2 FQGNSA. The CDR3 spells CASSLVPGNQPQHF. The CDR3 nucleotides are TGTGCCAGCAGCTTAGTCCCGGGAAATCAGCCCCAGCATTTT.

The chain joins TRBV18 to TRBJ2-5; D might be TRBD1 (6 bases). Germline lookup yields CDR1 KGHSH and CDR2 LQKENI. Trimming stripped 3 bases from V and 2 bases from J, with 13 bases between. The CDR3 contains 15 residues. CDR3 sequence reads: CASSPGGQKQETQYF. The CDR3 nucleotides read TGTGCCAGCTCACCTGGGGGACAAAAACAAGAGACCCAGTACTTC.

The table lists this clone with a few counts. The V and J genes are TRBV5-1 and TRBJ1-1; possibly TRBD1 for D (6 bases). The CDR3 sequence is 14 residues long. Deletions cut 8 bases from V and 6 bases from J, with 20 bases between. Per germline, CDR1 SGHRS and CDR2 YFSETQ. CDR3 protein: CASQMGTRSAEAFF. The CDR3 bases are TGCGCCAGTCAAATGGGGACAAGGTCTGCTGAAGCTTTCTTT.

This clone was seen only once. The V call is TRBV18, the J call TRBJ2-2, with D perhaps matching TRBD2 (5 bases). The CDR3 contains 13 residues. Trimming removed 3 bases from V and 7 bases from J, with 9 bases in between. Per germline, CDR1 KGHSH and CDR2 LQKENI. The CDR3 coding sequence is TGTGCCAGCTCACCGTCCGGGGACGGGGAGCTGTTTTTT. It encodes CASSPSGDGELFF.

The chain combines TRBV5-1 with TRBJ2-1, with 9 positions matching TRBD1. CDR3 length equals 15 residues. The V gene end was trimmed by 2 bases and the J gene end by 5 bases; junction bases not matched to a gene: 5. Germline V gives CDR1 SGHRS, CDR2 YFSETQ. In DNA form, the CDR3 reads TGCGCCAGCAGCTTCCGGGACAGGGAAGACAATGAGCAGTTCTTC. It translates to CASSFRDREDNEQFF.

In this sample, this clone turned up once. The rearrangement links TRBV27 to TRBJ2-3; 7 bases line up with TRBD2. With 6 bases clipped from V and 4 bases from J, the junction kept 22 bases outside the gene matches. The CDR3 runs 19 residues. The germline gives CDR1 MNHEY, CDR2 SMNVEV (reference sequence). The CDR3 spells CASSTLTTLAERGPDTQYF. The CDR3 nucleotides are TGTGCCAGCAGCACACTAACGACGCTAGCGGAACGTGGCCCAGATACGCAGTATTTT.

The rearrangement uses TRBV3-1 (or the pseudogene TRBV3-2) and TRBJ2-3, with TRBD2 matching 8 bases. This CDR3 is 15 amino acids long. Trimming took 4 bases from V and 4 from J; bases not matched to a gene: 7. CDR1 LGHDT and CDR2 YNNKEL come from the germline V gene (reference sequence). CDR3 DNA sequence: TGTGCCAGCAGCCCGATCGGGGGGGCCGCAGATACGCAGTATTTT. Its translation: CASSPIGGAADTQYF.

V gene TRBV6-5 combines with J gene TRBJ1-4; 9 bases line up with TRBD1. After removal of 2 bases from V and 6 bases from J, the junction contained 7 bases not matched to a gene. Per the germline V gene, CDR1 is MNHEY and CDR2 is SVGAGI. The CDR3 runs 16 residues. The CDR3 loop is CASSYDVWDRDEKLFF. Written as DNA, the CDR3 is TGTGCCAGCAGTTACGATGTCTGGGACAGGGATGAAAAACTGTTTTTT.

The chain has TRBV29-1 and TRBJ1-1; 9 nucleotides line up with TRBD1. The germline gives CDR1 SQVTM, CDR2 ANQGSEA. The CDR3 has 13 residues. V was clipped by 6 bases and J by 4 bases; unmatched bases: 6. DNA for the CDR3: TGCAGCGTCGACAGGGGGTTGTTCACTGAAGCTTTCTTT. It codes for CSVDRGLFTEAFF.

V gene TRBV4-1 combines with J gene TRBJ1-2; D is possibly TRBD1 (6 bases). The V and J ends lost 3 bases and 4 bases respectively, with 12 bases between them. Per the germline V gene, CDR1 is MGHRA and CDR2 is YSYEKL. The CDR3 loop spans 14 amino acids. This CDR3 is CASSHPTGGYGYTF. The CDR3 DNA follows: TGCGCCAGCAGCCACCCGACAGGAGGCTATGGCTACACCTTC.

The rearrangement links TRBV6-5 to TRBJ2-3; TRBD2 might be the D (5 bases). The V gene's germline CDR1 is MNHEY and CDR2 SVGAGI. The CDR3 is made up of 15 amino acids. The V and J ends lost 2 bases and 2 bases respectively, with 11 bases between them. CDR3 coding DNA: TGTGCCAGCAGTTACGACCGACTAAACACAGATACGCAGTATTTT. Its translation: CASSYDRLNTDTQYF.

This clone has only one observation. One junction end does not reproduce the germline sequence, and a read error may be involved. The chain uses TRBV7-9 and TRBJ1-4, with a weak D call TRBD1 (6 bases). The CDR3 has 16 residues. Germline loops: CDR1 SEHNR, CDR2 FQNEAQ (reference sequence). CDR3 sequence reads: CASSLGGGATNEKLFF. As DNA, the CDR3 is TGTGCCAGCAGTTTAGGAGGGGGTGCAACTAATGAAAAACTGTTTTTT.

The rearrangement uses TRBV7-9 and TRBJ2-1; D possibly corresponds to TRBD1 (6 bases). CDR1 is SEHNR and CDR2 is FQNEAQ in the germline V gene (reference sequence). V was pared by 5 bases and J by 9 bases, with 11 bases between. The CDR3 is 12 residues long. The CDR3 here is CASSRTGLEQFF. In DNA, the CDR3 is TGTGCCAGCAGCCGTACAGGGCTTGAGCAGTTCTTC.

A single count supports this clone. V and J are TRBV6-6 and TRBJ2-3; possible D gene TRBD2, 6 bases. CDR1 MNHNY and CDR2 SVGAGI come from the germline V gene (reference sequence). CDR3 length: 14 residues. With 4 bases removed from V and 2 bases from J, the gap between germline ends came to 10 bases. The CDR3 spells CASSSLAVTDTQYF. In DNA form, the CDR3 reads TGTGCCAGCAGTTCCTTAGCGGTCACAGATACGCAGTATTTT.

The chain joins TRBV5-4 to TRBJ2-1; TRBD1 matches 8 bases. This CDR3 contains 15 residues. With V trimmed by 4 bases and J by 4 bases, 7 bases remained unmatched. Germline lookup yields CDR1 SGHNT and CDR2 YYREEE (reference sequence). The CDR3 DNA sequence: TGTGCCAGCAGCCCGGGGACAGGAGATTACAATGAGCAGTTCTTC. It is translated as CASSPGTGDYNEQFF.

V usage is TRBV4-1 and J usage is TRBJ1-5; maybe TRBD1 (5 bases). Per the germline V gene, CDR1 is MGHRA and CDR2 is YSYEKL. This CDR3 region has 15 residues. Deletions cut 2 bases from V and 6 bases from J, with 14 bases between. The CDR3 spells CASSQNHAGGQPQHF. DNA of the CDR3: TGCGCCAGCAGCCAAAACCATGCCGGGGGTCAGCCCCAGCATTTT.

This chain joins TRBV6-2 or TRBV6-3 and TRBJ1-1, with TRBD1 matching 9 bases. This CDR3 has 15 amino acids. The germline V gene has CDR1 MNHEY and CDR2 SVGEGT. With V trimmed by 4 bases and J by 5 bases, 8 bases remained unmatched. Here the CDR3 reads CASSSRQTGGTEAFF. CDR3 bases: TGTGCCAGCAGTTCAAGGCAGACAGGGGGAACTGAAGCTTTCTTT.

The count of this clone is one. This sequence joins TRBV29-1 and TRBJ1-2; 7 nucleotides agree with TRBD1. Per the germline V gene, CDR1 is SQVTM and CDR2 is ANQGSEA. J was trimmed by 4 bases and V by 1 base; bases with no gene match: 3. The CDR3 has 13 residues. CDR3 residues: CSVEATGSYGYTF. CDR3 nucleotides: TGCAGCGTTGAAGCGACAGGGAGCTATGGCTACACCTTC.

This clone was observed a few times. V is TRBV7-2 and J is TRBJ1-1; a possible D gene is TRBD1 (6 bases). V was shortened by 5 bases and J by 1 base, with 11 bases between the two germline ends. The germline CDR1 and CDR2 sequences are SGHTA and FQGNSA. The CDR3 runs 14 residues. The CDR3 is CASSLDRWNTEAFF. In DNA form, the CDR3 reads TGTGCCAGCAGCCTGGACAGATGGAACACTGAAGCTTTCTTT.

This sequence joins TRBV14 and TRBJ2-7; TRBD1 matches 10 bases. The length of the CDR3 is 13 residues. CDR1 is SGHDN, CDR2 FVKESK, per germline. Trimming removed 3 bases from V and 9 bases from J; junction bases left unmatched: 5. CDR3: CASSQRQGARQYV. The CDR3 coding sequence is TGTGCCAGCAGCCAGAGACAGGGGGCAAGGCAGTACGTC.

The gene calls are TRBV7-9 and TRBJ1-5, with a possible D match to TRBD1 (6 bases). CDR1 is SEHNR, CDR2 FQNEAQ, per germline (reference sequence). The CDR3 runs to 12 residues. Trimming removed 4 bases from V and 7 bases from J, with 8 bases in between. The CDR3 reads CASSSDSQPQHF. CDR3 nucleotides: TGTGCCAGCAGCTCGGACAGCCAGCCCCAGCATTTT.

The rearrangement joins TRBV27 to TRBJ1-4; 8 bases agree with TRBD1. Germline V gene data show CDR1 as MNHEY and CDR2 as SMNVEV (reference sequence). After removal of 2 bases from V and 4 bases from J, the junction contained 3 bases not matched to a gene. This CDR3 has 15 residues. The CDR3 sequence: CASSLGTGNNEKLFF. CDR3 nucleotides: TGTGCCAGCAGTTTAGGGACAGGCAATAATGAAAAACTGTTTTTT.

Here the CDR3 DNA reads TGTGCCAGCAGCTTCAACGGGGGTGGTGGAAACACCATATATTTT. It specifies CASSFNGGGGNTIYF. V usage is TRBV11-2 and J usage is TRBJ1-3; D possibly corresponds to TRBD1 (5 bases). V gave up 3 bases and J gave up 3 bases, with 12 bases separating them. The germline gives CDR1 SGHAT, CDR2 FQNNGV. There are 15 residues in the CDR3. The whole variable domain, filled in from reference TRBV11-2 and TRBJ1-3, reads EAGVAQSPRYKIIEKRQSVAFWCNPISGHATLYWYQQILGQGPKLLIQFQNNGVVDDSQLPKDRFSAERLKGVDSTLKIQPAKLEDSAVYLCASSFNGGGGNTIYFGEGSWLTVV.

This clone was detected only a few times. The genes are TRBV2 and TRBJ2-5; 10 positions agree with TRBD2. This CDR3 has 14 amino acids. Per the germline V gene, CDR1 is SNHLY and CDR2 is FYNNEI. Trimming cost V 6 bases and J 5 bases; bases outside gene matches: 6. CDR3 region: CASRGLAREETQYF. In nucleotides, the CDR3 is TGTGCCAGCAGGGGACTAGCGAGGGAGGAGACCCAGTACTTC.

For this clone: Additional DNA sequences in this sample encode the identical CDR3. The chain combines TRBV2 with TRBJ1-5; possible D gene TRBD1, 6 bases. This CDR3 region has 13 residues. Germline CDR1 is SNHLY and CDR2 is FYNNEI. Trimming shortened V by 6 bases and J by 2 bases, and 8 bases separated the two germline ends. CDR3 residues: CASRGGGNQPQHF. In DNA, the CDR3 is TGTGCCAGCAGAGGGGGGGGCAATCAGCCCCAGCATTTT.

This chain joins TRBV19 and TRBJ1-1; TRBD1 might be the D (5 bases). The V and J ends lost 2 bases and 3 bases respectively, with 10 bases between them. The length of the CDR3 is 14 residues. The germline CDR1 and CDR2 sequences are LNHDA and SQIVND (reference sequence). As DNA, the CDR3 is TGTGCCAGTAGTATATTACAGGCGGACACTGAAGCTTTCTTT. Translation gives CASSILQADTEAFF.

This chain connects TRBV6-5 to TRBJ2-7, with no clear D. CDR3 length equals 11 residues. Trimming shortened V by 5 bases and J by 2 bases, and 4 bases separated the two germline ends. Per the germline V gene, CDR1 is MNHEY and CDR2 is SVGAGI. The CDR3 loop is CASSQAYEQYV. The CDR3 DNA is TGTGCCAGCAGTCAGGCCTACGAGCAGTACGTC.

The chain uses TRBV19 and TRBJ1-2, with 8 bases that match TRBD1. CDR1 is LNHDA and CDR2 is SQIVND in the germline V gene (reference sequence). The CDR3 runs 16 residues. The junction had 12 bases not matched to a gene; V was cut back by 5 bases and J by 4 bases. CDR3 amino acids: CASSQSFGTGTYGYTF. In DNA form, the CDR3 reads TGTGCCAGTAGTCAAAGCTTCGGGACAGGAACCTATGGCTACACCTTC.

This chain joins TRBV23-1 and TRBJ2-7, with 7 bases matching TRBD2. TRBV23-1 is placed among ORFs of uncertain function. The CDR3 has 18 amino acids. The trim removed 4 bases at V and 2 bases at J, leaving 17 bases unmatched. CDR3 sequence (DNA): TGCGCCAGCAGTCTTCGGGGACGGTGGACTAGTATTACCTACGAGCAGTACGTC. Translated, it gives CASSLRGRWTSITYEQYV.